The clone carrying this TCR beta chain was picked up many times. What it binds is unknown. From RNA, the CDR3 regions of TCR beta chains were amplified and sequenced. In the first round, RT-PCR was carried out with HTBI primers, and a multiplex PCR formed the second round. Using its own MiXCR run on the multiplex PCR reads, TCRdb lists one record per CDR3 protein. This sample yields about 400,000 distinct CDR3 sequences, of which 20% to 25% are seen a single time; around 3.1% belongs to the top ten. Germline values: CDR1 SGHRS, CDR2 YFSETQ. CDR3 length equals 16 residues. V lost 1 base and J lost 6, with 14 bases in between. This entry belongs to a study of Graves' ophthalmopathy and Graves' hyperthyroidism. Overall study findings and caveats: Most thyroid clonotypes with frequency above 0.001 were detected in blood too.

J is TRBJ1-6 and V is TRBV5-1; weak D call: TRBD1 (5 bases). The sequenced sample was peripheral blood. The TCR sequence derives from a woman aged 18 to 35 with stable Graves' hyperthyroidism. CDR3 sequence: CASSLWGSDSNSPLHF. The CDR3 coding sequence is TGCGCCAGCAGCTTGTGGGGCAGCGACTCTAATTCACCCCTCCACTTT. Looking up the rest from reference TRBV5-1 and TRBJ1-6 gives the full variable domain: KAGVTQTPRYLIKTRGQQVTLSCSPISGHRSVSWYQQTPGQGLQFLFEYFSETQRNKGNFPGRFSGRQFSNSRSEMNVSTLELGDSALYLCASSLWGSDSNSPLHFGNGTRLTVT.